This T cell receptor beta chain was retrieved from a study of tumor and adjacent non-tumor tissue in lung cancer. Study results and limitations: In normal lung, the top 100 clones were significantly more dominant than in tumor.

A modified ARM-PCR protocol with three rounds of nested PCR amplified TCRbeta. MiXCR was run by TCRdb on the multiplex PCR reads, yielding one entry per CDR3 protein. The sample has 75,000 to 95,000 distinct CDR3 sequences, more than 65% seen once. Worth noting for this clonotype: Its matching antigen is unknown. Likely a read error: the CDR3 ends without its conserved phenylalanine or tryptophan.

No cell sorting was done before RNA was extracted from the tissue. More than 3 cm separated this lung sample from the edge of the tumor. Germline assignment: CDR1 SGHDN and CDR2 FVKESK. V dropped 3 bases and J dropped 4 bases, with 13 bases sitting between them. CDR3 length equals 14 residues. The rearrangement joins TRBV14 to TRBJ2-7; no reliable D call. The sequenced sample consisted of distant non-tumor lung tissue. The source of this sequence is a woman between 50 and 59 years old with non-small cell lung cancer. CDR3 protein: CASSQKLVYYEQYI. The CDR3 DNA reads as TGTGCCAGCAGCCAGAAGTTAGTGTATTACGAGCAGTACATC.